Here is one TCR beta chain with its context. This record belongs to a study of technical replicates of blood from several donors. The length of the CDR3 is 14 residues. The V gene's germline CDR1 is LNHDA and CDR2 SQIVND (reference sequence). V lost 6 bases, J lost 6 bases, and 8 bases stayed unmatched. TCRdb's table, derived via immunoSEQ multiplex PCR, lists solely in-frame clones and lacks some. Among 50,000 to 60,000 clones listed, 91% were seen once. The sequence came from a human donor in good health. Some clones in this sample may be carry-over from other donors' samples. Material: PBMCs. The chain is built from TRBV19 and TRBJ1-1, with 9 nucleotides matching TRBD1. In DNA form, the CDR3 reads TGTGCCAGTAGAACCGACAGGGGGGTCGCTGAAGCTTTCTTT. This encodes CASRTDRGVAEAFF.